A selection of T cell receptor beta chains follows, all from one sample in a study of blood T cell repertoires in COVID-19. Using immunoSEQ multiplex PCR, the repertoire was profiled, and TCRdb retains in-frame clones only, with some absent. This repertoire shows 160,000 or so clones, around 85% found once; its top ten account for 3.5% to 4%. Sequencing input: peripheral blood. All receptors derive from a woman aged 70-85 years with acute or convalescent COVID-19. Each CDR3 is given with its conserved first and last residue. The order of the fields is clone size, CDR3 length, D gene, J gene, V gene, CDR3 protein, CDR3 DNA. A D gene is named only where the DNA matches it firmly. The size entry is marked missing in some rows and otherwise reads once, few, many or a size class.

abundance: once
len: 16
d_gene: TRBD1
j_gene: TRBJ2-6
v_gene: TRBV9
CDR3aa: CASSGYRGHGANVLTF
CDR3nt: TGTGCCAGCAGCGGGTACAGGGGGCACGGGGCCAACGTCCTGACTTTC

abundance: once
len: 13
d_gene: .
j_gene: TRBJ2-2
v_gene: TRBV24-1
CDR3aa: CATRSERAGELFF
CDR3nt: TGTGCCACCAGGAGCGAGCGGGCCGGGGAGCTGTTTTTT

abundance: .
len: 18
d_gene: TRBD1
j_gene: TRBJ2-6
v_gene: TRBV2
CDR3aa: CASSYKGTGGSGANVLTF
CDR3nt: TGTGCCAGCAGTTACAAAGGGACAGGGGGATCTGGGGCCAACGTCCTGACTTTC

abundance: .
len: 15
d_gene: .
j_gene: TRBJ1-2
v_gene: TRBV2
CDR3aa: CASSEMGRGRYGYTF
CDR3nt: TGTGCCAGCAGTGAAATGGGGCGGGGGAGGTATGGCTACACCTTC

abundance: .
len: 15
d_gene: .
j_gene: TRBJ1-6
v_gene: TRBV7-3
CDR3aa: CASSLGAGINSPLHF
CDR3nt: TGTGCCAGCAGCCTAGGGGCAGGGATTAATTCACCCCTCCACTTT

abundance: .
len: 15
d_gene: TRBD2
j_gene: TRBJ2-3
v_gene: TRBV10-1
CDR3aa: CASSLLRGGPDTQYF
CDR3nt: TGCGCCAGCAGTCTCCTGCGGGGGGGCCCAGATACGCAGTATTTT

abundance: .
len: 14
d_gene: TRBD1
j_gene: TRBJ1-2
v_gene: TRBV19
CDR3aa: CASSSGQYLGGYTF
CDR3nt: TGTGCCAGTAGTTCGGGACAGTACCTAGGTGGCTACACCTTC

abundance: .
len: 13
d_gene: TRBD1
j_gene: TRBJ1-4
v_gene: TRBV28
CDR3aa: CATLRGPLEKLFF
CDR3nt: TGTGCCACCCTGAGGGGGCCTCTCGAAAAACTGTTTTTT

abundance: .
len: 13
d_gene: .
j_gene: TRBJ1-2
v_gene: TRBV18
CDR3aa: CASSPLGEVGYTF
CDR3nt: TGTGCCAGCTCACCATTGGGAGAGGTGGGCTACACCTTC

abundance: .
len: 12
d_gene: .
j_gene: TRBJ1-1
v_gene: TRBV27
CDR3aa: CASRDAGAEAFF
CDR3nt: TGTGCCAGCAGAGACGCAGGGGCTGAAGCTTTCTTT

abundance: .
len: 14
d_gene: .
j_gene: TRBJ2-1
v_gene: TRBV11-2
CDR3aa: CASSGTRGGSEQFF
CDR3nt: TGTGCCAGCAGCGGGACAAGAGGTGGTAGTGAGCAGTTCTTC

abundance: .
len: 12
d_gene: TRBD1
j_gene: TRBJ2-5
v_gene: TRBV6-6
CDR3aa: CASRAGGETQYF
CDR3nt: TGTGCCAGCAGAGCAGGGGGAGAGACCCAGTACTTC

abundance: .
len: 12
d_gene: .
j_gene: TRBJ2-7
v_gene: TRBV7-2
CDR3aa: CASSLAVYEQYF
CDR3nt: TGTGCCAGCAGCTTAGCCGTCTACGAGCAGTACTTC

abundance: .
len: 16
d_gene: .
j_gene: TRBJ2-7
v_gene: TRBV4-1
CDR3aa: CASSQDITVSLYEQYF
CDR3nt: TGCGCCAGCAGCCAAGATATAACGGTTTCGCTCTACGAGCAGTACTTC